Listed below are T cell receptor beta chains from one sample, sequenced in a study of blood T cell repertoires in COVID-19. Assay used: immunoSEQ multiplex PCR; TCRdb lists only in-frame clones, some missing. Seen here are 330,000 or so clones, around 87% observed once, and the top ten hold less than 2.5%. The sample comprised PBMCs or T cells enriched from blood (not recorded which). All receptors derive from a man aged 35-49 years in a cohort exposed to, infected with or recovered from COVID-19 (not recorded which). Each CDR3 is given with its conserved first and last residue. The order of the fields is V gene, CDR3 length, J gene, CDR3 protein.

>TRBV10-3|16|TRBJ2-2
CAISGILARNTGELFF
>TRBV6-5|13|TRBJ1-1
CAGREPSNTEAFF
>TRBV18|15|TRBJ1-3
CASSPGRHGGATIYF
>TRBV2|16|TRBJ2-2
CASKTSGATNTGELFF
>TRBV25-1|14|TRBJ2-7
CASSGYTGLGEQYF
>TRBV5-1|16|TRBJ1-4
CASSSRQGAANEKLFF
>TRBV10-3|15|TRBJ1-6
CAIRRDPGNNSPLHF
>TRBV19|16|TRBJ2-7
CASSIRGGLTSSEQYF
>TRBV6-2/TRBV6-3|14|TRBJ1-4
CASSYRTGTEKLFF
>TRBV7-2|16|TRBJ2-7
CASSLIGLAVSYEQYF
>TRBV3-1/TRBV3-2|14|TRBJ1-2
CASSQGQRLYGYTF
>TRBV24-1|14|TRBJ2-5
CATSDRQSPETQYF
>TRBV5-5|15|TRBJ2-2
CASSFNLPQVGELFF
>TRBV7-9|14|TRBJ1-6
CASAVDRSNSPLHF
>TRBV6-5|12|TRBJ2-7
CASRPQDSEQYF
>TRBV27|14|TRBJ1-1
CASSFDRAGTEAFF
>TRBV5-1|13|TRBJ1-2
CASSAGQLYGYTF
>TRBV6-6|13|TRBJ2-5
CASSPPGGETQYF
>TRBV3-1/TRBV3-2|13|TRBJ2-3
CASSQGWSDTQYF
>TRBV7-2|12|TRBJ2-7
CASSLAGGEQYF
>TRBV6-5|15|TRBJ2-3
CASSYMLAGGYTQYF
>TRBV20-1|14|TRBJ1-1
CSASNRGLRTEAFF
>TRBV9|16|TRBJ2-3
CASSVGSSGSTDTQYF
>TRBV28|13|TRBJ1-2
CASSLGRNYGYTF
>TRBV2|15|TRBJ1-4
CASSDPTGEGEKLFF
>TRBV5-1|17|TRBJ2-5
CASSPGGSGRVRGTQYF
>TRBV24-1|18|TRBJ2-1
CATSSISVGGGGYNEQFF
>TRBV4-1|15|TRBJ2-1
CASSLGGGSHNEQFF
>TRBV4-1|16|TRBJ1-5
CASSQEFARGNQPQHF